Listed below are T cell receptor beta chains from one sample, sequenced in a study of CD8 T cells in ankylosing spondylitis. TCRdb reanalysed the 5' RACE reads using MiXCR and keeps one entry per CDR3 protein. Found here are a few hundred thousand distinct CDR3 sequences, around 19% of them singletons; the top ten hold under 55%. Sequencing input: blood, either unsorted or a sorted T cell fraction (not recorded which). The receptors derive from a male donor with ankylosing spondylitis. Each CDR3 is given with its conserved first and last residue. The D gene is left open where the match is weak. Clone size is not always given. Where it is, it says once, few, many or a class for expanded clones.

D gene | clone size | J gene | V gene | CDR3 DNA | CDR3 protein
. | few | TRBJ1-2 | TRBV7-8 | TGTGCCAGCAGCCCGGGCGACTCCCTCTATGGCTACACCTTC | CASSPGDSLYGYTF
. | few | TRBJ1-5 | TRBV14 | TGTGCCAGCAGCCAGCAGGGGAGGACTAGCAATCAGCCCCAGCATTTT | CASSQQGRTSNQPQHF
TRBD2 | few | TRBJ2-1 | TRBV27 | TGTGCCAGCAGTTTAGAGACTAGCGCTTACAATGAGCAGTTCTTC | CASSLETSAYNEQFF
. | . | TRBJ2-1 | TRBV29-1 | TGCAGCGTTGACAGTGTCCTGAGGGTGGATGAGCAGTTCTTC | CSVDSVLRVDEQFF
TRBD2 | . | TRBJ2-3 | TRBV7-9 | TGTGCCAGCAGCTTTCCGACTAGCGGGAAGAACACAGATACGCAGTATTTT | CASSFPTSGKNTDTQYF
. | . | TRBJ1-6 | TRBV20-1 | TGCAGTGCTAGGTGGGGAGAGAATAATTCACCCCTCCACTTT | CSARWGENNSPLHF
. | . | TRBJ1-5 | TRBV12-3/TRBV12-4 | TGTGCCAGCAGTTCCGGCCTAATCCCCCAGCATTTT | CASSSGLIPQHF
TRBD2 | few | TRBJ2-7 | TRBV7-2 | TGTGCCAGCAGCCCGGTAGCGGGCACCTACGAGCAGTACTTC | CASSPVAGTYEQYF
. | few | TRBJ2-1 | TRBV6-5 | TGTGCCAGCAGTTTCGACGCGGGGGCTTCTTACAATGAGCAGTTCTTC | CASSFDAGASYNEQFF
TRBD2 | few | TRBJ2-5 | TRBV18 | TGTGCCAGCTCACCACCGGCTAGCGGGGAGCACCAAGAGACCCAGTACTTC | CASSPPASGEHQETQYF
. | . | TRBJ2-7 | TRBV11-2 | TGTGCCAGCAGCGTGTCCGCCTACGAGCAGTACTTC | CASSVSAYEQYF
. | few | TRBJ2-1 | TRBV6-2/TRBV6-3 | TGTGCCAGCAGCTGGGGGTGGGACAATGAGCAGTTCTTC | CASSWGWDNEQFF
TRBD1 | many | TRBJ1-6 | TRBV7-6 | TGTGCCAGCAGCTTAGCCGACAGGGGAAATTCACCCCTCCACTTT | CASSLADRGNSPLHF
. | few | TRBJ2-3 | TRBV5-1 | TGCGCCAGCAGCTTGGGGACGGTGAGCACAGATACGCAGTATTTT | CASSLGTVSTDTQYF
. | . | TRBJ1-2 | TRBV9 | TGTGCCAGCAGCCCGGTGGGACGAGAGCTGGACTATGGCTACACCTTC | CASSPVGRELDYGYTF
. | . | TRBJ1-2 | TRBV6-5 | TGTGCCAGCAGTTACTGGCAGGGTGATAACTATGGCTACACCTTC | CASSYWQGDNYGYTF
. | . | TRBJ1-2 | TRBV20-1 | TGCAGTGCTTCCTGGACGGAGAACTATGGCTACACCTTC | CSASWTENYGYTF
TRBD1 | . | TRBJ1-1 | TRBV6-5 | TGTGCCAGCAGTTCCTATTTCGGACAGGGTAAGGTTTCCGACACTGAAGCTTTCTTT | CASSSYFGQGKVSDTEAFF
. | . | TRBJ2-5 | TRBV7-9 | TGTGCCAGCAGCCCCCGGGATGAAGAGACCCAGTACTTC | CASSPRDEETQYF
. | . | TRBJ2-7 | TRBV20-1 | TGCAGTGCTATGGACCGGGACATCTACGAGCAGTACTTC | CSAMDRDIYEQYF